These T cell receptor beta chains were read from a single sample in a study of technical replicates of blood from several donors. Assay used: immunoSEQ multiplex PCR; TCRdb lists only in-frame clones, some missing. The sample carries under 95,000 clones, 91% recorded once. Sequencing input: T cells isolated from PBMCs. All receptors derive from a human donor in good health. Some clones in this sample may be carry-over from other donors' samples. CDR3s include the opening cysteine and the closing phenylalanine or tryptophan. A D gene is named only where the DNA matches it firmly. Some rows have no size entry. The others give once, few or many, or a class for an expanded clone.

d_call clone_size j_call v_call cdr3_length cdr3_nt cdr3_aa
- - TRBJ2-1 TRBV19 13 TGTGCCAGTAGTATAGTTACTAGTACTGAGCAGTTCTTC CASSIVTSTEQFF
- - TRBJ1-1 TRBV11-3 13 TGTGCCAGCAGCACCGGGTCGGACACTGAAGCTTTCTTT CASSTGSDTEAFF
- few TRBJ1-1 TRBV27 16 TGTGCCAGCAGTTTATCAGGCAGGGTAGGGTACACTGAAGCTTTCTTT CASSLSGRVGYTEAFF
- - TRBJ1-5 TRBV10-3 13 TGTGCCATCAGGACGGACACAGGTCAGCCCCAGCATTTT CAIRTDTGQPQHF
TRBD1 once TRBJ2-7 TRBV6-1 17 TGTGCCAGCAGTGAATTTCGAGGACAGGGTCAATCCTACGAGCAGTACTTC CASSEFRGQGQSYEQYF
TRBD2 - TRBJ2-6 TRBV6-4 19 TGTGCCAGCAGTGACTCGTTTGCTAGCGGGAGCCATGGGGCCAACGTCCTGACTTTC CASSDSFASGSHGANVLTF
TRBD2 - TRBJ2-1 TRBV9 15 TGTGCCAGCGGGGATTGGGGGACTAGCCTGGGTGAGCAGTTCTTC CASGDWGTSLGEQFF
TRBD1 - TRBJ2-7 TRBV5-8 13 TGTGCCAGCAGCCAGGACAGGGACAACGAGCAGTACTTC CASSQDRDNEQYF
TRBD1 - TRBJ1-1 TRBV30 14 TGTGCCTGGAGGAGACAGGGGGAGAACACTGAAGCTTTCTTT CAWRRQGENTEAFF
- - TRBJ1-5 TRBV10-2 15 TGCGCCAGCACCAAGGGAGGGTATAGCAATCAGCCCCAGCATTTT CASTKGGYSNQPQHF
- - TRBJ2-1 TRBV9 13 TGTGCCAGCAGTCAGGGCTCCTACAATGAGCAGTTCTTC CASSQGSYNEQFF
TRBD1 once TRBJ1-2 TRBV4-1 17 TGCGCCAGCAGCCAGGCGCACAGAGGGACAGGGGTCATTGGCTACACCTTC CASSQAHRGTGVIGYTF
- - TRBJ2-2 TRBV11-3 19 TGTGCCAGCAGCTTAGATCCTCTTAACCGGGACTGGAACACCGGGGAGCTGTTTTTT CASSLDPLNRDWNTGELFF
TRBD1 - TRBJ2-1 TRBV7-9 16 TGTGCCAGCAGCTCGGCAGAAACAGGGGTCCGAAATGAGCAGTTCTTC CASSSAETGVRNEQFF
- - TRBJ2-5 TRBV2 16 TGTGCCAGCAGCCTTAGGGCGGGGAAAGTGGCAGAGACCCAGTACTTC CASSLRAGKVAETQYF
- - TRBJ2-3 TRBV6-1 14 TGTGCCAGCAGCCAACAGGAAAACACAGATACGCAGTATTTT CASSQQENTDTQYF
TRBD1 - TRBJ1-2 TRBV7-2 14 TGTGCCAGCACCCTCGGGACAGGGTTTGATGGCTACACCTTC CASTLGTGFDGYTF
TRBD2 - TRBJ2-1 TRBV4-1 16 TGCGCCAGCAGCCAAGGGGCTAGCGGCTATTACAATGAGCAGTTCTTC CASSQGASGYYNEQFF
- - TRBJ1-2 TRBV28 12 TGTGCCAGCAGTTTAAGGAGATCCGGCTACACCTTC CASSLRRSGYTF
TRBD1 - TRBJ1-5 TRBV19 14 TGTGCCAGTAGTTTACAGGGGGCGCCTCAGCCCCAGCATTTT CASSLQGAPQPQHF
- - TRBJ1-3 TRBV7-9 16 TGTGCCAGCAGCTCCGTGACAGCGATCTCTGGAAACACCATATATTTT CASSSVTAISGNTIYF
- - TRBJ2-7 TRBV4-2 15 TGTGCCAGCAGCCCGGGGGGCGGGCTGTCCTACGAGCAGTACTTC CASSPGGGLSYEQYF
- - TRBJ2-7 TRBV10-3 13 TGTGCCGCCTCCCGGGACTTAAACTACGAGCAGTACTTC CAASRDLNYEQYF
TRBD2 - TRBJ2-2 TRBV5-5 16 TGTGCCAGCAGGACCGGGACTAGCGTTCTGGGAGGGGAGCTGTTTTTT CASRTGTSVLGGELFF
- - TRBJ1-5 TRBV5-4 15 TGTGCCAGCAGCTCCTCGACAGGTAGCAATCAGCCCCAGCATTTT CASSSSTGSNQPQHF
TRBD2 - TRBJ2-7 TRBV6-5 15 TGTGCCAGCAGTAACAGGAGGAGCGGGAGTTACGAGCAGTACTTC CASSNRRSGSYEQYF
TRBD1 - TRBJ1-1 TRBV7-8 13 TGTGCCAGCAGCTTAGCCCGGACAGGGGAAGCTTTCTTT CASSLARTGEAFF